The source of this T cell receptor beta chain is a study of Graves' ophthalmopathy and Graves' hyperthyroidism. RNA transcripts yielded amplified TCR beta CDR3 regions. An opening RT-PCR round employed HTBI primers and preceded a second-round multiplex PCR. TCRdb redid the calling of the multiplex PCR reads with MiXCR, one entry per CDR3 protein. Among roughly 1.1 million distinct CDR3 sequences listed, approximately 35% were seen once. The study's findings and limits: Most expanded thyroid clonotypes above 0.001 frequency also appeared in blood.

Trimming took 7 bases from V and 5 from J; bases not matched to a gene: 11. Per the germline V gene, CDR1 is SNHLY and CDR2 is FYNNEI. The CDR3 contains 15 residues. This clonotype appeared many times. As yet, its antigen is unknown. Participants with hyperthyroidism, aged 18 to 65, were newly diagnosed with under 2 months' duration. The specimen was peripheral blood or thyroid tissue (not recorded which). The J gene is TRBJ2-7, the V gene TRBV2, with 10 bases fitting TRBD1. The TCR originated in an adult man with Graves' hyperthyroidism. The CDR3 DNA is TGTGCCAGCAACCCGACAGGGGGCCGCGGTAACGAGCAGTACTTC. Translating gives CASNPTGGRGNEQYF.